The present entry profiles one TCR beta chain with its context. What it binds is unknown. Alongside a J-beta primer mix, a sample-barcoded 5' primer served in a second PCR lasting about 7 to 12 cycles. TCRdb re-derived calls from the 5' RACE reads in MiXCR, one entry per CDR3 protein. Of about 720,000 distinct CDR3 sequences listed, about 24% were seen once; the top ten hold around a fifth. The trim removed 5 bases at V and 11 bases at J, leaving 12 bases unmatched. The CDR3 covers 15 residues. Total RNA extraction produced at least 6 micrograms (per sample) for the study. The data derive from a study of blood T cells in healthy people across ages. Background on the study: Capture via template switching afforded approximately one barcoded beta molecule per two T cells.

Broader study findings: A strong correlation was found between TCR beta diversity and the percentage of naive T cells. Older age went with lower TCR beta diversity per million T cells, in a roughly linear way.

The chain couples TRBV12-3 or TRBV12-4 to TRBJ1-1; 12 nucleotides line up with TRBD1. Sequenced: blood. The TCR sequence derives from a man aged 65 to 79 in good health. The CDR3 reads CASSPSGQGALGAFF. The CDR3 region has the DNA TGTGCCAGCAGTCCATCGGGACAGGGGGCGCTTGGGGCTTTCTTT.